This TCR beta chain was sequenced for a study of shared clonotypes between healthy human individuals. Study-wide context: Each donor contributed plates that comprised three CD4 naive, three CD4 memory, two CD8 naive and one CD8 memory. Whole-study results and caveats: The rarefaction results pointed to incomplete sorted-subset sequencing despite large depth. Naive subsets, compared against memory subsets, generally had larger estimated richness values.

Naive CD8 populations comprised CD45RO-negative cells positively selected for CCR7, excluding terminally differentiated effector memory CD45RA+ cells. CDR1 and CDR2 (germline): MNHEY, SMNVEV (reference sequence). Trimming cost V 2 bases and J 7 bases; bases outside gene matches: 10. The CDR3 has 15 residues. About this clone: The target antigen is unknown.

Here immunoSEQ multiplex PCR was the method, and the copy in TCRdb shows in-frame clones only, minus some. The data hold roughly 590,000 clones, with over 95% observed a single time. Source material: naive CD8+ T cells sorted from blood. The rearrangement links TRBV27 to TRBJ2-7, with 8 bases fitting TRBD2. This TCR came from a young woman in good health. In DNA form, the CDR3 reads TGTGCCAGCAGTTTAAGGGGCGGGAGGCGGGAGGAGCAGTACTTC. Amino acid sequence: CASSLRGGRREEQYF.